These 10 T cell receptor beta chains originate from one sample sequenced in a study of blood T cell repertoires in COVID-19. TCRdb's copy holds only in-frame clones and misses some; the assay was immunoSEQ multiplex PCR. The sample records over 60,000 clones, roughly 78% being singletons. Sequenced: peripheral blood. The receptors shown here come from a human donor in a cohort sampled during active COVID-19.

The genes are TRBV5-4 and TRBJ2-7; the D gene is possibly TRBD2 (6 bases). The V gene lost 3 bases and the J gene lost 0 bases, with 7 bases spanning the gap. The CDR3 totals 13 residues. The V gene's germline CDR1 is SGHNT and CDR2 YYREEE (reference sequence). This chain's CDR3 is CASSYGSSYEQYF. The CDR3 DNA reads TGTGCCAGCAGCTACGGGAGCTCCTACGAGCAGTACTTC.

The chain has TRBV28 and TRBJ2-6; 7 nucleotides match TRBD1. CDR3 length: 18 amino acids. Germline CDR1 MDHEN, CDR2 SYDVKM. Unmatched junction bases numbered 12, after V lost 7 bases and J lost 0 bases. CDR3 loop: CASNLRGDSVSGANVLTF. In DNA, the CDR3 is TGTGCCAGCAACCTACGAGGGGACAGTGTCTCTGGGGCCAACGTCCTGACTTTC.

In DNA, the CDR3 is TGTGCCAGCAGCTCAGTAACAGGGGGCCCGGGTGGCTACACCTTC. Encoded protein: CASSSVTGGPGGYTF. The chain carries TRBV7-2 and TRBJ1-2; 9 bases align to TRBD1. The V gene's germline CDR1 is SGHTA and CDR2 FQGNSA. With V trimmed by 4 bases and J by 7 bases, 10 bases remained unmatched. The CDR3 has 15 amino acids.

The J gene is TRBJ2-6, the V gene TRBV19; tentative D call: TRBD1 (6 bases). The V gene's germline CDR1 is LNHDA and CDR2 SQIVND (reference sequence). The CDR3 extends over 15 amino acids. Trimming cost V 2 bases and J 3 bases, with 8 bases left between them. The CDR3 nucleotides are TGTGCCAGTAGTATAACAGGGTATGGGGCCAACGTCCTGACTTTC. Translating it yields CASSITGYGANVLTF.

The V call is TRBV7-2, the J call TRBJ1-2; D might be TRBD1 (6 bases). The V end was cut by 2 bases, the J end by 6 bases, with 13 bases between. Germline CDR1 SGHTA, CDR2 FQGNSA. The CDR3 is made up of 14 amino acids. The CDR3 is CASSLIAGAHGYTF. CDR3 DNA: TGTGCCAGCAGCTTAATCGCGGGGGCTCATGGCTACACCTTC. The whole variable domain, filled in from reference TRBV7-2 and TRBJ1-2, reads GAGVSQSPSNKVTEKGKDVELRCDPISGHTALYWYRQSLGQGLEFLIYFQGNSAPDKSGLPSDRFSAERTGGSVSTLTIQRTQQEDSAVYLCASSLIAGAHGYTFGSGTRLTVV.

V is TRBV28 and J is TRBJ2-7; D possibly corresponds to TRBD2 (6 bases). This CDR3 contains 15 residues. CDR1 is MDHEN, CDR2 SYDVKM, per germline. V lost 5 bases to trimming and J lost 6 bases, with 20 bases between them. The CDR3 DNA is TGTGCCAGCAGTCTGACTAGTTCATCTCGTGGCGAGCAGTACTTC. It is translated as CASSLTSSSRGEQYF.

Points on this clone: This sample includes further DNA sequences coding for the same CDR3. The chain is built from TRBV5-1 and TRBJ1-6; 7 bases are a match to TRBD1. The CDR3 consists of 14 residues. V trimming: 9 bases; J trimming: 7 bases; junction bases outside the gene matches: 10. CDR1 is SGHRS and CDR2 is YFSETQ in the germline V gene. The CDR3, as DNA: TGCGCCACCAGATTGACAGGGAACAATTCACCCCTCCACTTT. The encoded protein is CATRLTGNNSPLHF. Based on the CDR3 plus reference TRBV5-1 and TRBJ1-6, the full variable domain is KAGVTQTPRYLIKTRGQQVTLSCSPISGHRSVSWYQQTPGQGLQFLFEYFSETQRNKGNFPGRFSGRQFSNSRSEMNVSTLELGDSALYLCATRLTGNNSPLHFGNGTRLTVT.

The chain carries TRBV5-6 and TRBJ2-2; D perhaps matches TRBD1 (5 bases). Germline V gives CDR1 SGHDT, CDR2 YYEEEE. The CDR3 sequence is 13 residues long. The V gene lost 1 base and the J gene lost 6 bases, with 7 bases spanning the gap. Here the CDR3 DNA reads TGTGCCAGCAGCTTGCAGGGCGCCGGGGAGCTGTTTTTT. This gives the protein CASSLQGAGELFF.

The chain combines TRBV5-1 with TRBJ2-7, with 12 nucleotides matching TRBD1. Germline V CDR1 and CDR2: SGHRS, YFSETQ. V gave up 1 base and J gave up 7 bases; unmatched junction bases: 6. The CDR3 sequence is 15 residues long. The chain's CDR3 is CASSLLGQGAGEQYF. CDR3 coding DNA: TGCGCCAGCAGCTTGTTGGGACAGGGGGCGGGTGAGCAGTACTTC.

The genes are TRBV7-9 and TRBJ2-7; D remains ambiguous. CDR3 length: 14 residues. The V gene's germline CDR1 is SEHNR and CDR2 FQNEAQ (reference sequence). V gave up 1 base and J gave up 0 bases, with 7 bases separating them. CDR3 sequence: CASSLVSFSYEQYF. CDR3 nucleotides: TGTGCCAGCAGCTTAGTTAGCTTCTCCTACGAGCAGTACTTC.